These T cell receptor beta chains were read from a single sample in a study of lymphopenia after photon versus proton radiotherapy. Produced via immunoSEQ multiplex PCR; TCRdb's table is partial and in-frame only. The sample carries approximately 150,000 clones, approximately 91% recorded once. The sequenced sample was peripheral blood, obtained from a patient treated with photon-based radiotherapy. The receptors originated from a man between 45 and 60 years old with gastric cancer. Each CDR3 is given with its conserved first and last residue. Each record gives: V gene, D gene, clone size, J gene, CDR3 DNA, CDR3 protein. D genes are given only for firm matches. Part of the rows lack a size; the others show once, few, many or a class for expanded clones.

TRBV20-1,-,-,TRBJ2-1,TGCAGTGCTAGAAAGTGGCCCGAGCAGTTCTTC,CSARKWPEQFF
TRBV5-1,TRBD2,-,TRBJ2-3,TGCGCCAGCAGCTCTCAGCGGGGTGGGGGAACAGATACGCAGTATTTT,CASSSQRGGGTDTQYF
TRBV29-1,TRBD1,-,TRBJ1-2,TGCAGCGTTTATTTACAGGGGGCCATGAGCTACACCTTC,CSVYLQGAMSYTF
TRBV6-5,-,-,TRBJ1-5,TGTGCCAGCAGTTACCAGGTTGCTCAGCCCCAGCATTTT,CASSYQVAQPQHF
TRBV5-1,-,few,TRBJ2-2,TGCGCCAGCAGCTTGAACACCGGGGAGCTGTTTTTT,CASSLNTGELFF
TRBV30,-,-,TRBJ2-2,TGTGCCTGGAGTTTGGGCACCGGGGAGCTGTTTTTT,CAWSLGTGELFF
TRBV6-5,-,-,TRBJ2-3,TGTGCCAGCGGTAACACAGATACGCAGTATTTT,CASGNTDTQYF
TRBV7-2,-,-,TRBJ2-7,TGTGCCAGCAGCTTAGGAGGGTGGGCCTACGAGCAGTACTTC,CASSLGGWAYEQYF
TRBV5-1,TRBD2,-,TRBJ2-1,TGCGCCAGCAGCTTTATTTGGGCCAGCGGGAGGAATGAGCAGTTCTTC,CASSFIWASGRNEQFF
TRBV7-9,TRBD2,-,TRBJ2-1,TGTGCCAGCAGCTTAGTTACCAGCGGGAGAAATGAGCAGTTCTTC,CASSLVTSGRNEQFF
TRBV4-2,-,few,TRBJ2-5,TGTGCCAGCAGCCATGAAGGGGGAGGGGAGACCCAGTACTTC,CASSHEGGGETQYF
TRBV7-2,-,once,TRBJ1-2,TGTGCCAGCAGCTCAGGACAGATTTCCTTCTATGGCTACACCTTC,CASSSGQISFYGYTF
TRBV7-3,TRBD1,few,TRBJ1-1,TGTGCCAGCAGCCGTCAGACAGGGGACACTGAAGCTTTCTTT,CASSRQTGDTEAFF
TRBV11-2,-,-,TRBJ2-7,TGTGCCAGCAGCCTGTGGCAGGCAGGTCCGGGCGAGCAGTACTTC,CASSLWQAGPGEQYF
TRBV7-7,-,-,TRBJ2-3,TGTGCCAGCAGCCACATCGGGGTAGATACGCAGTATTTT,CASSHIGVDTQYF
TRBV28,TRBD1,-,TRBJ1-2,TGTGCCAGCAGTCCTCCGACAGGGGATGGCTACACCTTC,CASSPPTGDGYTF
TRBV2,TRBD1,-,TRBJ2-7,TGTGCCAGCAGGAGGACAGGGATCTCCTACGAGCAGTACTTC,CASRRTGISYEQYF
TRBV5-1,-,-,TRBJ1-2,TGCGCCAGCAGACTGGACACTAACTATGGCTACACCTTC,CASRLDTNYGYTF
TRBV13,TRBD1,-,TRBJ2-5,TGTGCCAGCAGCTTATACAGGGGAGAAGAGACCCAGTACTTC,CASSLYRGEETQYF
TRBV27,TRBD1,-,TRBJ1-3,TGTGCCAGCAGTATACAGGGGGCTTCCGGAAACACCATATATTTT,CASSIQGASGNTIYF
TRBV21-1,-,-,TRBJ2-7,TGTGCCAGCAATGAGGACAGGGCGACCTACGAGCAGTACTTC,CASNEDRATYEQYF
TRBV5-8,-,-,TRBJ2-3,TGTGCCAGCAGCTTGGGCAGGGAGACAGATACGCAGTATTTT,CASSLGRETDTQYF
TRBV5-3,TRBD1,-,TRBJ1-4,TGTGCCAGAAGCCTGACAGGGGCAACTAATGAAAAACTGTTTTTT,CARSLTGATNEKLFF
TRBV6-5,-,-,TRBJ2-1,TGTGCCAGCAGCCTGGACAAGGGGTACAATGAGCAGTTCTTC,CASSLDKGYNEQFF
TRBV5-6,TRBD2,-,TRBJ2-3,TGTGCCAGCAGCTTGGCCAGCGGGAGGTTCGATACGCAGTATTTT,CASSLASGRFDTQYF
TRBV30,-,-,TRBJ1-2,TGTGCCTGGAGACCCGGGGGAAACTATGGCTACACCTTC,CAWRPGGNYGYTF
TRBV4-1,TRBD2,-,TRBJ2-1,TGCGCCAGCAGCCAGGGACTAGCGGGAGGGCCAAGGAATGAGCAGTTCTTC,CASSQGLAGGPRNEQFF
TRBV5-1,TRBD2,-,TRBJ2-1,TGCGCCAGCAGCTTGACAGCGGGAAAATATGAGCAGTTCTTC,CASSLTAGKYEQFF
TRBV5-6,-,-,TRBJ2-2,TGTGCCAGCAGCTTGGGTGGCACCGGGGAGCTGTTTTTT,CASSLGGTGELFF
TRBV28,-,-,TRBJ1-5,TGTGCCAGCAGTTTATTGCTGAGCAATCAGCCCCAGCATTTT,CASSLLLSNQPQHF
TRBV28,-,-,TRBJ1-4,TGTGCCAGCGGCTCCGCTAATGAAAAACTGTTTTTT,CASGSANEKLFF
TRBV6-1,-,-,TRBJ1-5,TGTGCCAGCAGTAGGGACGCTTACTATCAGCCCCAGCATTTT,CASSRDAYYQPQHF
TRBV28,TRBD1,once,TRBJ2-3,TGTGCCAGCAGTCCCGGGACAGGGGTCTCCACAGATACGCAGTATTTT,CASSPGTGVSTDTQYF